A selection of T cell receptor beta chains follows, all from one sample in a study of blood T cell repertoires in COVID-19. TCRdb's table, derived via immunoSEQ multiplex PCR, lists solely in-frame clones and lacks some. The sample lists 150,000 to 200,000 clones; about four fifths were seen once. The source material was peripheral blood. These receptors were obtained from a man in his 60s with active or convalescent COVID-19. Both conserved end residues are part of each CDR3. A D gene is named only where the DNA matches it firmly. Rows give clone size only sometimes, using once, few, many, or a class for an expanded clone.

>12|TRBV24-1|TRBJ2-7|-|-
TGTGCCACCAGTGCGGGTTCCACGGAGCAGTACTTC
CATSAGSTEQYF
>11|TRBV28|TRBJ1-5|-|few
TGTGCCAGCAGTACTTGGCAGCCCCAGCATTTT
CASSTWQPQHF
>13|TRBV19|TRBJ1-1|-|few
TGTGCCAGTAGTACTGGGGAGTGGAGGGAAGCTTTCTTT
CASSTGEWREAFF
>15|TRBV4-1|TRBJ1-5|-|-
TGCGCCAGCAGCCAAGAGCGGGGAGTTTATCAGCCCCAGCATTTT
CASSQERGVYQPQHF
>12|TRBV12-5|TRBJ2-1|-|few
TGTGCTAGTGGTTTGTATGACAATGAGCAGTTCTTC
CASGLYDNEQFF
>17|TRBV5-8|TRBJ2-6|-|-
TGTGCCAGCAGCTTGGGACAGGCCAGCTCTGGGGCCAACGTCCTGACTTTC
CASSLGQASSGANVLTF
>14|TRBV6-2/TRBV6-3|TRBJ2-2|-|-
TGTGCCAGCAGTTATGCGGGGAGGACCGGGGAGCTGTTTTTT
CASSYAGRTGELFF
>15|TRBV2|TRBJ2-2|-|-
TGTGCCAGCAGTGAACTAGCCGGTTTAGGCGGGGAGCTGTTTTTT
CASSELAGLGGELFF
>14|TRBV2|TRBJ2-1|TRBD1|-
TGTGCCAGCAGCCGGACAGGGGACTACAATGAGCAGTTCTTC
CASSRTGDYNEQFF
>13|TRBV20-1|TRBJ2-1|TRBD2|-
TGCAGTGCTAGTGGGTCCAGCGGGATTGAGCAGTTCTTC
CSASGSSGIEQFF
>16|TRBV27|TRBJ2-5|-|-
TGTGCCAGCAGTTTATCGGGCGTTCTTCAGGGTCAGACCCAGTACTTC
CASSLSGVLQGQTQYF
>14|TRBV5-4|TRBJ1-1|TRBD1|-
TGTGCCAGCAGCTGGGGACAGTTGAACACTGAAGCTTTCTTT
CASSWGQLNTEAFF
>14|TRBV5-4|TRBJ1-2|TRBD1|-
TGTGCCAGCAGCTTGTCGGGACAGATCTATGGCTACACCTTC
CASSLSGQIYGYTF
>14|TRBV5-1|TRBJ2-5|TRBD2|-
TGCGCCAGCAGACAAAGCGGGGCCGGGGAGACCCAGTACTTC
CASRQSGAGETQYF
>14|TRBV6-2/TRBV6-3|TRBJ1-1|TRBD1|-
TGTGCCAGCAGCCACGACAGGGTGAACACTGAAGCTTTCTTT
CASSHDRVNTEAFF
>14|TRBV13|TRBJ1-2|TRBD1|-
TGTGCCAGCAGCGGTCGGACAGGGAGCCATGGCTACACCTTC
CASSGRTGSHGYTF
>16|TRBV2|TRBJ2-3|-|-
TGTGCCAGCAGAAGACAAACACAGGTGGGCACAGATACGCAGTATTTT
CASRRQTQVGTDTQYF
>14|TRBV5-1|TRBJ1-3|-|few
TGCGCCAGCAGCGCGGGGACGGTCGGAAACACCATATATTTT
CASSAGTVGNTIYF
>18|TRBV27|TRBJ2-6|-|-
TGTGCCAGCAGACCTGCAGGGACACGCCTCTCTGGGGCCAACGTCCTGACTTTC
CASRPAGTRLSGANVLTF
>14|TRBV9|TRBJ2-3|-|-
TGTGCCAGCAGCGTAAAGCCCTTCACAGATACGCAGTATTTT
CASSVKPFTDTQYF
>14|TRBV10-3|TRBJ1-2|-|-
TGTGCCATCAGTGAGTCGCGGGATTCGGGTGGCTACACCTTC
CAISESRDSGGYTF
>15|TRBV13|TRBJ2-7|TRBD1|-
TGTGCCAGCAGCTCCCGGGACAGGGGGCGCCACGAGCAGTACTTC
CASSSRDRGRHEQYF
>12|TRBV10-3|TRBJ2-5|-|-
TGTGCCATCAGTGTCGGGCAAGAGACCCAGTACTTC
CAISVGQETQYF
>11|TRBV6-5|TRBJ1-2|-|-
TGTGCCAGCAGTTCAGTTTATGGCTACACCTTC
CASSSVYGYTF
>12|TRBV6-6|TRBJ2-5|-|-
TGTGCCATCTCGGACAGTAAAGAGACCCAGTACTTC
CAISDSKETQYF
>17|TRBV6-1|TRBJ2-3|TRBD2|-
TGTGCCAGCAGTGAATTAATAGCGGGGGGAAGCACAGATACGCAGTATTTT
CASSELIAGGSTDTQYF
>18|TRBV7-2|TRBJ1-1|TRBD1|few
TGTGCCAGCAGCTTAGACCCCGGGACAGGGGCCAAGAACACTGAAGCTTTCTTT
CASSLDPGTGAKNTEAFF
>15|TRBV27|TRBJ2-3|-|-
TGTGCCAGCAGTCAAAGCGGTGTTGTCACAGATACGCAGTATTTT
CASSQSGVVTDTQYF
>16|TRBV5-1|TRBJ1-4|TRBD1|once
TGCGCCAGCAGCGACCCCCGACAGGGGGCGGAGGAAAAACTGTTTTTT
CASSDPRQGAEEKLFF
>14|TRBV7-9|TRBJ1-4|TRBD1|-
TGTGCCAGCAGCTTGACAGGGGGCAGCGAAAAACTGTTTTTT
CASSLTGGSEKLFF
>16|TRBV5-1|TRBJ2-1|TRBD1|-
TGCGCCAGCAGCTACTCCGGGACAGGCTCCTACAATGAGCAGTTCTTC
CASSYSGTGSYNEQFF
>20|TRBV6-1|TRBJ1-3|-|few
TGTGCCAGCAGTGAACCCCGGACAGCTAGTATACTGAACTCTGGAAACACCATATATTTT
CASSEPRTASILNSGNTIYF
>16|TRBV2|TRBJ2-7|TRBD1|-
TGTGCCAGCAGGCTACAGGGGGCGGTTGTTCCCTACGAGCAGTACTTC
CASRLQGAVVPYEQYF
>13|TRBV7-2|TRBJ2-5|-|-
TGTGCCAGCAGCTTAAGGAGGGAAGAGACCCAGTACTTC
CASSLRREETQYF
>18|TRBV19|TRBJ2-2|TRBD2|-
TGTGCCAGTAGTATGGCGGGACTAGCGGGCGCGAACACCGGGGAGCTGTTTTTT
CASSMAGLAGANTGELFF
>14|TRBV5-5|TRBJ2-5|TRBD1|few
TGTGCCAGCAGCGCCTGGACAGGGGGAGAGACCCAGTACTTC
CASSAWTGGETQYF
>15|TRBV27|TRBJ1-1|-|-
TGTGCCAGCAGTATAACAGGGCAGTCGAACACTGAAGCTTTCTTT
CASSITGQSNTEAFF
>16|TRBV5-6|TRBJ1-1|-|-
TGTGCCAGCAGCTCGGTAGGGCAGGGGCCGAACACTGAAGCTTTCTTT
CASSSVGQGPNTEAFF
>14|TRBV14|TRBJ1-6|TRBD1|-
TGTGCCAGCAGCCTCGGACAGGTGTGGTCACCCCTCCACTTT
CASSLGQVWSPLHF
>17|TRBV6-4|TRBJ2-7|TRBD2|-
TGTGCCAGCAGTGACTCGGGACTAGCGGGGACGCTCTACGAGCAGTACTTC
CASSDSGLAGTLYEQYF
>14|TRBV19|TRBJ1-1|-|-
TGTGCCAGTAGTATAGCCACAGACAACACTGAAGCTTTCTTT
CASSIATDNTEAFF
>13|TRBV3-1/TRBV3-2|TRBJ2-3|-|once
TGTGCCAGCAGCCAAGACCCTCCCGGTACGCAGTATTTT
CASSQDPPGTQYF
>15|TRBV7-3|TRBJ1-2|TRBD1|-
TGTGCCAGCAGCCCTTCCGGGACAGGGAACTATGGCTACACCTTC
CASSPSGTGNYGYTF
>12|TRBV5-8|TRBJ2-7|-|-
TGTGCCAGCAGCCCCCGCCGGGACGAGCAGTACTTC
CASSPRRDEQYF
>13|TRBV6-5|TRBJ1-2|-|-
TGTGCCAGCAGTTACACCGCGGGTTATGGCTACACCTTC
CASSYTAGYGYTF
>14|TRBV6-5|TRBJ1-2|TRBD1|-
TGTGCCAGCACCTACTCCGGACAGGGGGCGGGCTACACCTTC
CASTYSGQGAGYTF
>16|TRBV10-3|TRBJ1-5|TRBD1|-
TGTGCCATTTCGACAGGGGATAGCGTTAGCAATCAGCCCCAGCATTTT
CAISTGDSVSNQPQHF
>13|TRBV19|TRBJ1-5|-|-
TGTGCCAGTAGTATCAGGGTTCGGGAGCCCCAGCATTTT
CASSIRVREPQHF
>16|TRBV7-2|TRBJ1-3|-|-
TGTGCCAGCAGCTCTGACCCAGAACAGACCGGAAACACCATATATTTT
CASSSDPEQTGNTIYF
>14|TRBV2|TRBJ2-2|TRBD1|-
TGTGCCAGCAGGGACAGGGGAGGCACCGGGGAGCTGTTTTTT
CASRDRGGTGELFF
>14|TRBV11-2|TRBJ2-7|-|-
TGTGCCAGCAGCATTCGGGGTTTGACCTACGAGCAGTACTTC
CASSIRGLTYEQYF
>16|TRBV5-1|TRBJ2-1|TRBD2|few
TGCGCCAGCAGCCCTATTCTAGCGGGAGCAAGCAATGAGCAGTTCTTC
CASSPILAGASNEQFF
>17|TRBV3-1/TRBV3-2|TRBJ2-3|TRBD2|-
TGTGCCAGCAGCCATCTGCGGCTAGCGGGGAATTCAGATACGCAGTATTTT
CASSHLRLAGNSDTQYF
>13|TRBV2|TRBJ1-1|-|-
TGTGCCAGCAGTGAGTCGGGTCGGACTGAAGCTTTCTTT
CASSESGRTEAFF